The rows below give T cell receptor beta chains drawn from one sample of a study of T cell responses to AZD1222 COVID-19 vaccine. Using immunoSEQ multiplex PCR, the repertoire was profiled, and TCRdb retains in-frame clones only, with some absent. The sample yields under 100,000 clones, 90% seen once. The sequencing used peripheral blood, collected on day 0 of AZD1222 vaccination. Every receptor here comes from an adult in good health. CDR3s include the opening cysteine and the closing phenylalanine or tryptophan. The order of the fields is V gene, J gene, D gene, clone size, CDR3 protein, CDR3 DNA. The D gene is left open where the match is weak. A clone size is listed for some rows: how often the clone was seen (once, few, many), or a class if it is expanded.

>TRBV29-1|TRBJ1-4|.|.
CSADSNEKLFF
TGCAGCGCCGACAGTAATGAAAAACTGTTTTTT
>TRBV7-9|TRBJ2-2|.|once
CASSYRAWNTGELFF
TGTGCCAGCAGCTACAGGGCCTGGAACACCGGGGAGCTGTTTTTT
>TRBV30|TRBJ2-1|.|.
CAWSQGPTGLEQFF
TGTGCCTGGAGTCAAGGCCCCACTGGACTTGAGCAGTTCTTC
>TRBV4-3|TRBJ2-5|.|.
CASSHRLGFQETQYF
TGCGCCAGCAGCCACCGCCTAGGGTTCCAAGAGACCCAGTACTTC
>TRBV19|TRBJ1-2|.|.
CASSIRDYGYTF
TGTGCCAGTAGTATAAGGGACTATGGCTACACCTTC
>TRBV27|TRBJ1-6|.|.
CASPGVCSYNSPLHF
TGTGCCAGCCCGGGAGTTTGCTCCTATAATTCACCCCTCCACTTT
>TRBV10-2|TRBJ2-1|.|few
CASSERHEQFF
TGCGCCAGCAGTGAACGTCATGAGCAGTTCTTC
>TRBV2|TRBJ1-6|.|.
CASKPGYNSPLHF
TGTGCCAGCAAACCGGGTTATAATTCACCCCTCCACTTT
>TRBV5-6|TRBJ1-2|.|.
CASSLGNSYGYTF
TGTGCCAGCAGCTTGGGGAATTCTTATGGCTACACCTTC
>TRBV29-1|TRBJ1-4|.|.
CSVKGGFNEKLFF
TGCAGCGTTAAAGGGGGGTTTAATGAAAAACTGTTTTTT
>TRBV6-2/TRBV6-3|TRBJ1-2|.|.
CASSYSEYYGYTF
TGTGCCAGCAGTTACTCGGAATACTATGGCTACACCTTC
>TRBV24-1|TRBJ2-7|TRBD1|.
CATSAKRQGLGSYEQYF
TGTGCCACCAGTGCCAAAAGACAGGGATTGGGGTCCTACGAGCAGTACTTC
>TRBV7-9|TRBJ1-2|.|.
CASSPGTLYSGYTF
TGTGCCAGCAGCCCAGGGACCCTCTACTCTGGCTACACCTTC
>TRBV6-6|TRBJ1-5|.|.
CASNFEGGGNQPQHF
TGTGCCAGCAACTTTGAGGGAGGTGGCAATCAGCCCCAGCATTTT
>TRBV6-1|TRBJ2-7|.|.
CASSEANYEQYF
TGTGCCAGCAGTGAAGCTAACTACGAGCAGTACTTC
>TRBV28|TRBJ1-5|TRBD1|.
CASSLTGGNQPQHF
TGTGCCAGCAGTTTGACAGGGGGCAATCAGCCCCAGCATTTT
>TRBV5-1|TRBJ2-7|TRBD1|.
CASRLDPGQGSYEQYF
TGCGCCAGCAGACTAGATCCGGGACAGGGGTCCTACGAGCAGTACTTC
>TRBV28|TRBJ1-4|.|.
CASTDYEKLFF
TGTGCCAGCACGGATTATGAAAAACTGTTTTTT
>TRBV9|TRBJ2-1|TRBD2|.
CASSVDASGGHNEQFF
TGTGCCAGCAGCGTAGACGCTAGCGGGGGGCACAATGAGCAGTTCTTC
>TRBV24-1|TRBJ1-2|TRBD1|.
CATSDSPHRTGGVHGYTF
TGTGCCACCAGTGATTCCCCCCATCGGACAGGGGGCGTTCATGGCTACACCTTC
>TRBV25-1|TRBJ2-7|TRBD1|.
CASSGRQGWSYEQYF
TGTGCCAGCAGTGGGCGACAGGGATGGTCCTACGAGCAGTACTTC
>TRBV6-5|TRBJ2-1|TRBD2|.
CASHRTSVTYNEQFF
TGTGCCAGCCACCGGACTAGTGTAACCTACAATGAGCAGTTCTTC
>TRBV25-1|TRBJ2-5|TRBD2|.
CASNDLAGGVETQYF
TGTGCCAGCAACGACTTAGCGGGGGGAGTGGAGACCCAGTACTTC
>TRBV9|TRBJ2-1|.|.
CASSVRGQPSSYNEQFF
TGTGCCAGCAGCGTACGAGGACAGCCCAGCTCCTACAATGAGCAGTTCTTC
>TRBV5-1|TRBJ1-1|.|.
CASSPRLTTRKTEAFF
TGCGCCAGCAGCCCGCGGCTAACAACCCGAAAAACTGAAGCTTTCTTT
>TRBV11-2|TRBJ2-7|TRBD1|once
CASSIYRGPGEQYF
TGTGCCAGCAGCATCTACAGGGGGCCGGGGGAGCAGTACTTC
>TRBV6-2/TRBV6-3|TRBJ1-1|TRBD1|.
CASSRRTGVVVPEAFF
TGTGCCAGCAGTCGAAGGACAGGGGTTGTAGTCCCTGAAGCTTTCTTT
>TRBV9|TRBJ1-5|TRBD1|.
CASSGGTGPNQPQHF
TGTGCCAGCAGCGGAGGGACAGGGCCTAATCAGCCCCAGCATTTT
>TRBV4-2|TRBJ2-1|.|.
CASSQLPLPGNEQFF
TGTGCCAGCAGCCAACTCCCGCTTCCGGGCAATGAGCAGTTCTTC
>TRBV6-5|TRBJ1-1|.|.
CASSYSRTVNTEAFF
TGTGCCAGCAGTTACTCGAGGACGGTGAACACTGAAGCTTTCTTT
>TRBV2|TRBJ1-3|TRBD1|.
CASSAGGTAGNTIYF
TGTGCCAGCAGCGCCGGGGGGACAGCGGGAAACACCATATATTTT
>TRBV27|TRBJ2-5|TRBD1|.
CASSFGQGETQYF
TGTGCCAGCAGTTTCGGACAGGGCGAGACCCAGTACTTC
>TRBV5-5|TRBJ2-7|.|.
CASSLGVRASYEQYF
TGTGCCAGCAGCTTGGGGGTGCGGGCCTCCTACGAGCAGTACTTC
>TRBV19|TRBJ1-1|.|.
CASSTGQATEAFF
TGTGCCAGTAGTACGGGACAAGCCACTGAAGCTTTCTTT
>TRBV6-5|TRBJ1-2|.|.
CASSRGISYTF
TGTGCCAGCAGTAGGGGTATTTCCTACACCTTC
>TRBV30|TRBJ1-3|TRBD1|.
CAWSVQGAGNTIYF
TGTGCCTGGAGTGTTCAGGGGGCTGGAAACACCATATATTTT
>TRBV7-2|TRBJ2-7|.|.
CASSLDRRTFFTLYEQYF
TGTGCCAGCAGCTTGGATCGGCGGACCTTCTTCACACTTTACGAGCAGTACTTC
>TRBV19|TRBJ1-5|.|.
CASRSRELVNQPQHF
TGTGCCAGTAGATCCAGGGAATTAGTCAATCAGCCCCAGCATTTT
>TRBV2|TRBJ1-2|.|.
CASSEGTVYRGYTF
TGTGCCAGCAGTGAAGGGACAGTGTATAGAGGCTACACCTTC
>TRBV18|TRBJ1-4|.|once
CASSPRQSGMANEKLFF
TGTGCCAGCTCACCAAGACAATCGGGCATGGCTAATGAAAAACTGTTTTTT
>TRBV29-1|TRBJ1-2|.|once
CSVTTGRDYGYTF
TGCAGCGTAACGACGGGGAGGGACTATGGCTACACCTTC
>TRBV10-1|TRBJ2-3|TRBD2|.
CASSESILAGATDTQYF
TGCGCCAGCAGTGAGTCGATTCTAGCGGGGGCCACAGATACGCAGTATTTT